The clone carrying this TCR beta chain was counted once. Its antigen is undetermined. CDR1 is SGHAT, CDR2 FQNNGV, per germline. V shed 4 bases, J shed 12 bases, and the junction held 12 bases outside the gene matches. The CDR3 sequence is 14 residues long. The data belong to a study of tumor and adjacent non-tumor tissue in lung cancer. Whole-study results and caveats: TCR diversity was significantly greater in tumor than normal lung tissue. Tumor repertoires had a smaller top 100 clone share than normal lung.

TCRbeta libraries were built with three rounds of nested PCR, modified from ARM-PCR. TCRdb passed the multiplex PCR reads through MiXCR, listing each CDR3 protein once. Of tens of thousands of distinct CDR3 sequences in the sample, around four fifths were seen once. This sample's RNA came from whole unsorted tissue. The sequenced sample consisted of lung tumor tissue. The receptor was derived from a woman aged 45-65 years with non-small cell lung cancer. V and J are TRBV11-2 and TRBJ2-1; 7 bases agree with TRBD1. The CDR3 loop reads CASSSPAGTAMQFF. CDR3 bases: TGTGCCAGCAGCTCTCCCGCCGGGACAGCAATGCAGTTCTTC.